This TCR beta chain was retrieved from a study of blood T cell repertoires in COVID-19. Study context: COVID-19 samples, acute and convalescent, were from the United States, Italy and Spain. T cells, B-cell-depleted T cells, or PBMCs provided the cDNA or gDNA that served as material.

Original data processing: Amplifying reference gene primers gave estimates of nucleated cell counts. The protocol was immunoSEQ multiplex PCR, while the TCRdb copy is restricted to in-frame clones and leaves out a portion. The DNA gave D and trimming, while V, J and clone size come from that table. Of about 270,000 clones listed, around 87% were seen once; the top ten hold around 2.5%. Per germline, CDR1 LGHNA and CDR2 YSLEER. CDR3 length: 15 amino acids. With 1 base removed from V and 3 bases from J, the gap between germline ends came to 10 bases. The receptor comes from a woman in her forties or fifties with acute or convalescent COVID-19. Sequenced: peripheral blood. The rearrangement links TRBV4-3 to TRBJ2-1; D is undetermined. The CDR3 DNA reads TGCGCCAGCAGCCAAGTGGCAGGAAACTACAATGAGCAGTTCTTC. Translation gives CASSQVAGNYNEQFF.